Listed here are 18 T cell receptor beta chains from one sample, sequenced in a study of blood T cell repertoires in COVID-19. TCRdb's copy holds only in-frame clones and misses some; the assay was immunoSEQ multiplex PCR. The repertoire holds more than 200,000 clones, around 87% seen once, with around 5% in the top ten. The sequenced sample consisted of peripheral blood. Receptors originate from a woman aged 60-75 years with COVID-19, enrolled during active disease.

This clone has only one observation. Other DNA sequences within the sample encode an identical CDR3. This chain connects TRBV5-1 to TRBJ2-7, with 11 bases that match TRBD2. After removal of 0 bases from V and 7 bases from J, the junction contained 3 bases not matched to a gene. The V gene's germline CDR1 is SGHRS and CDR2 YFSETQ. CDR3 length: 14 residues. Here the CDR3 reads CASSLDGLAGEQYF. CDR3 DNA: TGCGCCAGCAGCTTGGACGGACTAGCGGGTGAGCAGTACTTC.

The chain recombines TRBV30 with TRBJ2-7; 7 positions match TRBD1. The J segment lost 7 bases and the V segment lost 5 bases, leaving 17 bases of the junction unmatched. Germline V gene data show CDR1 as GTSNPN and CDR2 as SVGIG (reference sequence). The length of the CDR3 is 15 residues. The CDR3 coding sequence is TGTGCCTGGGATCGAGAGGGGGCGCCCTCGCGGGAGCAGTACTTC. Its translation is CAWDREGAPSREQYF.

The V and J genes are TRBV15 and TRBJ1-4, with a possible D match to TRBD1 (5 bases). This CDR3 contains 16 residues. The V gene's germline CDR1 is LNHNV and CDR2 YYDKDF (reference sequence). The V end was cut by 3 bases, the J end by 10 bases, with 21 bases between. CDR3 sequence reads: CATSRPGHKREGKLFF. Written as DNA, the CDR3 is TGTGCCACCAGCAGGCCAGGACATAAACGGGAGGGAAAACTGTTTTTT.

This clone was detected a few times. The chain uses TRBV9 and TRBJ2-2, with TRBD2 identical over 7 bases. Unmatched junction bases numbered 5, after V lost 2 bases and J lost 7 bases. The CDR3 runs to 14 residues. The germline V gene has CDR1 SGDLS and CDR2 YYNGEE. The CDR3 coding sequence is TGTGCCAGCAGCGTGACTAGCCAGGGCGGGGAGCTGTTTTTT. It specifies CASSVTSQGGELFF. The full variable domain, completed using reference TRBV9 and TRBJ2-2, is DSGVTQTPKHLITATGQRVTLRCSPRSGDLSVYWYQQSLDQGLQFLIQYYNGEERAKGNILERFSAQQFPDLHSELNLSSLELGDSALYFCASSVTSQGGELFFGEGSRLTVL.

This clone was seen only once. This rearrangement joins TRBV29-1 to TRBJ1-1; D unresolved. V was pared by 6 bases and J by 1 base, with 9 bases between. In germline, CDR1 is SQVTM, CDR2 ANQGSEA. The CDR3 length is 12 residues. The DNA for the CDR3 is TGCAGCGTGGTGCCGGGGAACACTGAAGCTTTCTTT. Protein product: CSVVPGNTEAFF.

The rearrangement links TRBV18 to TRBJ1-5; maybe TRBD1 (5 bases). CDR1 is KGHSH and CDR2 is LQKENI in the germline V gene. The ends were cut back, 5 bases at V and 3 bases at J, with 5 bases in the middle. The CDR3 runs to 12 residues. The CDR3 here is CASSGANQPQHF. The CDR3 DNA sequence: TGTGCCAGCTCAGGGGCCAATCAGCCCCAGCATTTT.

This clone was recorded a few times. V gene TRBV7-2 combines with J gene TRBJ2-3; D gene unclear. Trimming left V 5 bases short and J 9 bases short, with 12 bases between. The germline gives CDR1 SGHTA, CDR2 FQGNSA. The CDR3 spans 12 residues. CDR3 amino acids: CASSPFIGTQYF. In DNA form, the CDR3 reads TGTGCCAGCAGCCCCTTCATCGGGACGCAGTATTTT.

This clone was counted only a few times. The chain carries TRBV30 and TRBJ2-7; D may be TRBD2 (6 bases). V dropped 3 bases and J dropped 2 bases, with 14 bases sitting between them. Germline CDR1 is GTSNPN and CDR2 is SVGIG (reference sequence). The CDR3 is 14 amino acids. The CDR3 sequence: CAWRRGSPAYEQYF. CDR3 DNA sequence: TGTGCCTGGAGACGGGGGTCCCCCGCCTACGAGCAGTACTTC.

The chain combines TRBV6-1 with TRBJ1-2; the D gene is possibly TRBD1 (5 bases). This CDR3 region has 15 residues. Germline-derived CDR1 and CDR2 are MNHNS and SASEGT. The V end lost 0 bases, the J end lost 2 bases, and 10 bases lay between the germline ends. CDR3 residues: CASSEALQGNYGYTF. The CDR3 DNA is TGTGCCAGCAGTGAAGCGCTTCAGGGAAACTATGGCTACACCTTC.

The CDR3 bases are TGTGCCTGGAGTGTGCTGGGGAGGGACGGGGAGCTGTTTTTT. As protein: CAWSVLGRDGELFF. This chain links TRBV30 with TRBJ2-2, with 7 bases aligning to TRBD2. J lost 7 bases, V lost 0 bases, and 5 bases had no gene match. This CDR3 is 14 amino acids long. Germline lookup yields CDR1 GTSNPN and CDR2 SVGIG (reference sequence). Full variable domain (rest looked up from reference TRBV30 and TRBJ2-2): SQTIHQWPATLVQPVGSPLSLECTVEGTSNPNLYWYRQAAGRGLQLLFYSVGIGQISSEVPQNLSASRPQDRQFILSSKKLLLSDSGFYLCAWSVLGRDGELFFGEGSRLTVL.

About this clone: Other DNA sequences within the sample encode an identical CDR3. CDR3 amino acids: CASSLAGAKYGYTF. In DNA, the CDR3 is TGTGCCAGCAGCTTGGCAGGGGCCAAGTATGGCTACACCTTC. The rearrangement joins TRBV5-4 to TRBJ1-2; possibly TRBD1 for D (6 bases). V lost 0 bases and J 5 bases, leaving 11 bases between the germline ends. The CDR3 is 14 amino acids. Per the germline V gene, CDR1 is SGHNT and CDR2 is YYREEE (reference sequence). Combining the CDR3 with reference TRBV5-4 and TRBJ1-2 gives the whole variable domain ETGVTQSPTHLIKTRGQQVTLRCSSQSGHNTVSWYQQALGQGPQFIFQYYREEENGRGNFPPRFSGLQFPNYSSELNVNALELDDSALYLCASSLAGAKYGYTFGSGTRLTVV.

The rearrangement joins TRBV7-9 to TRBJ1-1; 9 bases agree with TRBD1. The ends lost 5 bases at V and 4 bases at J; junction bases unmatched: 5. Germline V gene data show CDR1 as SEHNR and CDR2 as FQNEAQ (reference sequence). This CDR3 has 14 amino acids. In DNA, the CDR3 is TGTGCCAGCAGCCCTGACAGGGGGGGCACTGAAGCTTTCTTT. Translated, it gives CASSPDRGGTEAFF. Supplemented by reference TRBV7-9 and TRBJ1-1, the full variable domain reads DTGVSQNPRHKITKRGQNVTFRCDPISEHNRLYWYRQTLGQGPEFLTYFQNEAQLEKSRLLSDRFSAERPKGSFSTLEIQRTEQGDSAMYLCASSPDRGGTEAFFGQGTRLTVV.

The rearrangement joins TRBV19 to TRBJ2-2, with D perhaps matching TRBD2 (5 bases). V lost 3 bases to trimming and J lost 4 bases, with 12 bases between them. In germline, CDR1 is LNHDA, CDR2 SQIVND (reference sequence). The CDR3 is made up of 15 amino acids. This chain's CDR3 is CASSMRSGATGELFF. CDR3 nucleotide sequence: TGTGCCAGTAGTATGAGGAGCGGCGCCACCGGGGAGCTGTTTTTT.

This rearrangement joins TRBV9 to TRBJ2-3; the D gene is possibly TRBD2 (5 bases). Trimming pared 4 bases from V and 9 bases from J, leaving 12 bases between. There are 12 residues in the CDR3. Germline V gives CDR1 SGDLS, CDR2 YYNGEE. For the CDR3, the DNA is TGTGCCAGCAGCTCAACCACGGGGACGCAGTATTTT. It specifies CASSSTTGTQYF.

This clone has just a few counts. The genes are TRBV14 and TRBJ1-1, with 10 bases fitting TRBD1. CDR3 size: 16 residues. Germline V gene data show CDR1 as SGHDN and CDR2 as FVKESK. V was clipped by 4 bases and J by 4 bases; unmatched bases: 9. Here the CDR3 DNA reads TGTGCCAGCAGCCCGCGGGACAGGGGAAAAGGCACTGAAGCTTTCTTT. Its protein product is CASSPRDRGKGTEAFF.

The CDR3 DNA follows: TGTGCCAGCACCGGGACAGGGAACACCGGGGAGCTGTTTTTT. This encodes CASTGTGNTGELFF. The V call is TRBV6-5, the J call TRBJ2-2, with TRBD1 matching 8 bases. Germline CDR1 is MNHEY and CDR2 is SVGAGI. With V trimmed by 7 bases and J by 1 base, 2 bases remained unmatched. CDR3 length equals 14 residues.

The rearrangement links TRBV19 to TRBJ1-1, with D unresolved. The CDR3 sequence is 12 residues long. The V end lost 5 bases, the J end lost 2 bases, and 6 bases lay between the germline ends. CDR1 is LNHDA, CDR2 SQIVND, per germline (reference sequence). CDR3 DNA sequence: TGTGCCAGTAGTGGCACCAACACTGAAGCTTTCTTT. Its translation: CASSGTNTEAFF.

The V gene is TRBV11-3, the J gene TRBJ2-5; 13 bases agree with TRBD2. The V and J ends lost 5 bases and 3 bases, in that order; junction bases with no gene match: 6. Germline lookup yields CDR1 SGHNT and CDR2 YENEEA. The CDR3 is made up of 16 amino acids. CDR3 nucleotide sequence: TGTGCCAGCAGCCCGGGGACTAGCGGGAAGGAAGAGACCCAGTACTTC. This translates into CASSPGTSGKEETQYF.